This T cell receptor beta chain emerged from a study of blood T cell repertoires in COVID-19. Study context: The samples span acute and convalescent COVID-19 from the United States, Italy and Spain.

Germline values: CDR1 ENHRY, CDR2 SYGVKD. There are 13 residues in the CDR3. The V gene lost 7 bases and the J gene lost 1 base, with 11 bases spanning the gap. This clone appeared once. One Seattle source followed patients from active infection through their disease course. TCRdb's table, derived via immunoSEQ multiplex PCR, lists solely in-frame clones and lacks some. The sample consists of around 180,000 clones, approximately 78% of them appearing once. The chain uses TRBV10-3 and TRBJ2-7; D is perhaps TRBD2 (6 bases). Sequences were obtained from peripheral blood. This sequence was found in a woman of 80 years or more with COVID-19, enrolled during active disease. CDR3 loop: CAINAGQSYEQYF. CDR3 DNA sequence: TGTGCCATCAATGCGGGGCAGTCCTACGAGCAGTACTTC.